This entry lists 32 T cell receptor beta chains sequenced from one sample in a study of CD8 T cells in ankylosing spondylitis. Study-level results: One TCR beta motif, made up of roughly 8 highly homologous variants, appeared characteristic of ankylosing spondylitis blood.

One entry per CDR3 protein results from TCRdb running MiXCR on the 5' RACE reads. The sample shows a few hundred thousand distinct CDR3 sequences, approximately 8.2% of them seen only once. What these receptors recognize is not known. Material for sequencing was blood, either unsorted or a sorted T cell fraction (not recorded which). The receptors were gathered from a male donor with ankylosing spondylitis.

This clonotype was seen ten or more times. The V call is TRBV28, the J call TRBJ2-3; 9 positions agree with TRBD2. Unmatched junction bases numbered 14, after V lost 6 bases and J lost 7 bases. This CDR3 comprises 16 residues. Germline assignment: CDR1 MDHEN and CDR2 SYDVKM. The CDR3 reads CASRDLAGRYFHTQYF. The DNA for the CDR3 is TGTGCCAGCAGGGACCTAGCGGGGCGCTATTTCCATACGCAGTATTTT.

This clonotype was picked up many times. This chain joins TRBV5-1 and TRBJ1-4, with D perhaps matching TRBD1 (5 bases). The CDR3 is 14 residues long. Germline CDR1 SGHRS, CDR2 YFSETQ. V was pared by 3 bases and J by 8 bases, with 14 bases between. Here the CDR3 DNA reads TGCGCCAGCAGCTCGGGACGATTGGACGAAAAACTGTTTTTT. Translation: CASSSGRLDEKLFF. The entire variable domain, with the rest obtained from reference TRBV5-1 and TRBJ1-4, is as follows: KAGVTQTPRYLIKTRGQQVTLSCSPISGHRSVSWYQQTPGQGLQFLFEYFSETQRNKGNFPGRFSGRQFSNSRSEMNVSTLELGDSALYLCASSSGRLDEKLFFGSGTQLSVL.

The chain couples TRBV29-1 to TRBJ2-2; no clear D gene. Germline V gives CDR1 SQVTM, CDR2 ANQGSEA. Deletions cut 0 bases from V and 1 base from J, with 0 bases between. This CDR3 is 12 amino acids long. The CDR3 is CSVEENTGELFF. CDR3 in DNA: TGCAGCGTTGAAGAGAACACCGGGGAGCTGTTTTTT.

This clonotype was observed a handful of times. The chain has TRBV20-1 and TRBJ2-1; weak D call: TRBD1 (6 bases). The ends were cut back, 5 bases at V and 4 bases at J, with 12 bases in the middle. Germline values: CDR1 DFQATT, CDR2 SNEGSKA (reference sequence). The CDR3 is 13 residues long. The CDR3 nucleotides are TGCAGTGCTCAACAGGGATCATACAATGAGCAGTTCTTC. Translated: CSAQQGSYNEQFF.

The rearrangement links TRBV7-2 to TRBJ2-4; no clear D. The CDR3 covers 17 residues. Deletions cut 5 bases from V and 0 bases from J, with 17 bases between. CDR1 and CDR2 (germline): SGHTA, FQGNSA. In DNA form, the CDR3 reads TGTGCCAGCAGCCCCCCCTATGAGCTATCAGCCAAAAACATTCAGTACTTC. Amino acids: CASSPPYELSAKNIQYF.

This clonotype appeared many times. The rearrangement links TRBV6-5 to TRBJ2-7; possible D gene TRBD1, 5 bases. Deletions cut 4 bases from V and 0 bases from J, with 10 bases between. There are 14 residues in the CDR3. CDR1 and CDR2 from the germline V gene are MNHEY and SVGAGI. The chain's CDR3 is CASSSRTNSYEQYF. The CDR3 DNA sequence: TGTGCCAGCAGTTCCAGGACAAACTCCTACGAGCAGTACTTC.

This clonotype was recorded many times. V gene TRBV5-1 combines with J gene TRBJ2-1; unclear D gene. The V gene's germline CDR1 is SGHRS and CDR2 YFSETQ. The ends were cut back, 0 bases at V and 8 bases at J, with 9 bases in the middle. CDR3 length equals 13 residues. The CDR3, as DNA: TGCGCCAGCAGCTTGGAATCGTTGGATGAGCAGTTCTTC. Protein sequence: CASSLESLDEQFF.

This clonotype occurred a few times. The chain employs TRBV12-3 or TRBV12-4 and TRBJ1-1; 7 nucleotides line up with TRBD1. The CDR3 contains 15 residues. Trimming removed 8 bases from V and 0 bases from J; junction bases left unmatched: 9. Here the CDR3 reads CASGRQGVMNTEAFF. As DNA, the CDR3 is TGTGCCAGCGGGAGACAGGGTGTCATGAACACTGAAGCTTTCTTT.

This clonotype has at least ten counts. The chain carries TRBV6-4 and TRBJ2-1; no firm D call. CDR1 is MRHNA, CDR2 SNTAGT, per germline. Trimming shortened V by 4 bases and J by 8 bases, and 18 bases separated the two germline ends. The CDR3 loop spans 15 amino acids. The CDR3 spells CASSGVGSEIDEQFF. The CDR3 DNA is TGTGCCAGCAGTGGAGTCGGTTCAGAGATCGATGAGCAGTTCTTC.

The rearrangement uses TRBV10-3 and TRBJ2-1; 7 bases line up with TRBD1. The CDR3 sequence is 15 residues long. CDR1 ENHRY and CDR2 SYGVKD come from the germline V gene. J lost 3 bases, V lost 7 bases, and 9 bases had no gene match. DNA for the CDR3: TGTGCCATCAAGGCAAGACAGGGTATCTACAATGAGCAGTTCTTC. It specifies CAIKARQGIYNEQFF.

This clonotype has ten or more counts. This CDR3 reads CSVSRNTGELFF. CDR3 in DNA: TGCAGCGTTAGCCGTAATACCGGGGAGCTGTTTTTT. The chain combines TRBV29-1 with TRBJ2-2; D call uncertain. The CDR3 extends over 12 amino acids. V was shortened by 5 bases and J by 5 bases, with 9 bases between the two germline ends. CDR1 SQVTM and CDR2 ANQGSEA come from the germline V gene.

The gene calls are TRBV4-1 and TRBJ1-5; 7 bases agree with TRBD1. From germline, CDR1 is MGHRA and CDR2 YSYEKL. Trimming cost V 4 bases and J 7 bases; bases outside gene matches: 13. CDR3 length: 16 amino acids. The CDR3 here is CASSRETGQWNQPQHF. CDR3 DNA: TGCGCCAGCAGCCGAGAGACAGGGCAGTGGAACCAGCCCCAGCATTTT.

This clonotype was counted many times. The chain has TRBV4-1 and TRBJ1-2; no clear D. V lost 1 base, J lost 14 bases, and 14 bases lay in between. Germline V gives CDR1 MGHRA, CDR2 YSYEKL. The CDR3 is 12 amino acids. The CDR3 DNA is TGCGCCAGCAGCCAAGCCGGTATGAAGTCTACCTTC. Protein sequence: CASSQAGMKSTF.

The CDR3 region is CASSPRWGEREKLFF. The DNA for the CDR3 is TGTGCCAGCTCACCGAGATGGGGAGAGCGGGAAAAACTGTTTTTT. The chain recombines TRBV18 with TRBJ1-4; D not resolved. Germline V gene sequence: CDR1 KGHSH, CDR2 LQKENI. CDR3 size: 15 residues. Trimming shortened V by 3 bases and J by 8 bases, and 16 bases separated the two germline ends.

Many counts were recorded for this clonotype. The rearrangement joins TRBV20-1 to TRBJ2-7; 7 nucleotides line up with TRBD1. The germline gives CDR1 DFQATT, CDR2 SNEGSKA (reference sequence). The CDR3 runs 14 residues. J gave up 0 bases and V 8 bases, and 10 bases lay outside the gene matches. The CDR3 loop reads CSPAHNRGSYEQYF. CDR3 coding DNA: TGCAGTCCAGCCCACAACAGGGGCTCCTACGAGCAGTACTTC.

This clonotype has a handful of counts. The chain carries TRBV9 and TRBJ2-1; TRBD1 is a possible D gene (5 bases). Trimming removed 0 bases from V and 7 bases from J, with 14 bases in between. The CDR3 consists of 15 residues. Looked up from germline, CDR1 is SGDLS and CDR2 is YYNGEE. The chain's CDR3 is CASSVVTGPGNEQFF. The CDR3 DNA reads TGTGCCAGCAGCGTAGTAACAGGTCCGGGTAATGAGCAGTTCTTC.

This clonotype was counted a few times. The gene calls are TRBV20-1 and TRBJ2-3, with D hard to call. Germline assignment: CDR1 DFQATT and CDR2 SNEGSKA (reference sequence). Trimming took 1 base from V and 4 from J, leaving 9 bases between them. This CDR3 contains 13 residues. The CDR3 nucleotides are TGCAGTGCTAGAGGGCCGATCGCAGATACGCAGTATTTT. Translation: CSARGPIADTQYF.

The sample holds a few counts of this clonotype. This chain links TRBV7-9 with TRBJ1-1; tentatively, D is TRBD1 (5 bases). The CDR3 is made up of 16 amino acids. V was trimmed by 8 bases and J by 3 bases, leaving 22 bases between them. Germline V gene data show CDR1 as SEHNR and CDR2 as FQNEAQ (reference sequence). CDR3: CASWRDGGAGYTEAFF. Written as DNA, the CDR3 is TGTGCCAGCTGGAGAGACGGAGGGGCCGGGTACACTGAAGCTTTCTTT. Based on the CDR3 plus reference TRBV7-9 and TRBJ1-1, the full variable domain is DTGVSQNPRHKITKRGQNVTFRCDPISEHNRLYWYRQTLGQGPEFLTYFQNEAQLEKSRLLSDRFSAERPKGSFSTLEIQRTEQGDSAMYLCASWRDGGAGYTEAFFGQGTRLTVV.

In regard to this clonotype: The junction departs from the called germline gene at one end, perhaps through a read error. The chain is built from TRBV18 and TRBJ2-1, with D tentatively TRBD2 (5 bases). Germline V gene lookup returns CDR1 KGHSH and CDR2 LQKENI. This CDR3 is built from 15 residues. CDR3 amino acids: CASSLVGASYNGQFF. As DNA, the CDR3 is TGTGCCAGCTCACTGGTGGGAGCTTCCTACAATGGGCAGTTCTTC.

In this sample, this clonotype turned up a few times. The CDR3 is CASSLGALASSYNEQFF. As DNA, the CDR3 is TGTGCCAGCAGCTTAGGGGCACTAGCGAGCTCCTACAATGAGCAGTTCTTC. This sequence joins TRBV7-2 and TRBJ2-1; 7 bases align to TRBD2. Trimming at V came to 1 base and at J to 0 bases, leaving 6 bases not matched to a gene. The germline V gene encodes CDR1 SGHTA and CDR2 FQGNSA. The CDR3 is 17 residues long.

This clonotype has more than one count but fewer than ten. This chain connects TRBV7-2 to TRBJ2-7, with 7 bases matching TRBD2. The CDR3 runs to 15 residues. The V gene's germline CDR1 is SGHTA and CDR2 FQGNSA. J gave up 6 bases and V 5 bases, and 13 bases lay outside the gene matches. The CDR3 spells CASSRPNMREGEQYF. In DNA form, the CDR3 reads TGTGCCAGCAGCCGCCCCAACATGAGGGAGGGCGAGCAGTACTTC.

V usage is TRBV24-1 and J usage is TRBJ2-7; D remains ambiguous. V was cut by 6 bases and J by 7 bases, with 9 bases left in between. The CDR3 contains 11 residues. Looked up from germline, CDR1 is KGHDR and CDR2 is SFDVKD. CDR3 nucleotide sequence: TGTGCCACCAGTTACGCCGGGGAGCAGTACTTC. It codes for CATSYAGEQYF.

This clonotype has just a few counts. The CDR3 DNA reads as TGCGCCAGCAGCTTGCTTATCGCAGATACGCAGTATTTT. Its protein is CASSLLIADTQYF. This chain uses TRBV5-1 with TRBJ2-3; D unresolved. Trimming pared 1 base from V and 4 bases from J, leaving 7 bases between. Germline loops: CDR1 SGHRS, CDR2 YFSETQ. The CDR3 runs 13 residues.

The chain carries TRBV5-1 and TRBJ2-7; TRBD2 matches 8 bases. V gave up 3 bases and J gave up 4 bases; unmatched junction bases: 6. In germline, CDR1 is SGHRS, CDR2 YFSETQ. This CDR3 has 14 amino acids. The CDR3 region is CASSSTSGEYEQYF. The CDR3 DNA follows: TGCGCCAGCAGCTCCACTAGCGGAGAATACGAGCAGTACTTC.

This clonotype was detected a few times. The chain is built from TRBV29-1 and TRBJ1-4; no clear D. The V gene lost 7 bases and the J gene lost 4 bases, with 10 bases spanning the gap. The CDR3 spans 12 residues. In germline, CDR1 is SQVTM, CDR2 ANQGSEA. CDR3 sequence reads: CSASRDNEKLFF. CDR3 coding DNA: TGCAGCGCCTCGAGGGATAATGAAAAACTGTTTTTT.

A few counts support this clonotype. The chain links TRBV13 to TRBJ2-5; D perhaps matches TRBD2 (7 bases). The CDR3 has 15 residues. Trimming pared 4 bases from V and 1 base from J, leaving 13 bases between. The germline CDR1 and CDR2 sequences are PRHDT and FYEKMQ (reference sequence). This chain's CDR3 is CASSSAGAAQETQYF. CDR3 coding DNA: TGTGCCAGCAGCTCCGCGGGGGCGGCCCAAGAGACCCAGTACTTC.

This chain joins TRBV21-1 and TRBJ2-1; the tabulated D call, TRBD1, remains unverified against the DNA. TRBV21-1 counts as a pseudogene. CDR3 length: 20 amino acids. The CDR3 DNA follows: TGTGCCAGCAGCAAAAGAAATAGGGGGTCGGCAGTTCGCCTTTGGGGACGACAGTTCTTC. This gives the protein CASSKRNRGSAVRLWGRQFF.

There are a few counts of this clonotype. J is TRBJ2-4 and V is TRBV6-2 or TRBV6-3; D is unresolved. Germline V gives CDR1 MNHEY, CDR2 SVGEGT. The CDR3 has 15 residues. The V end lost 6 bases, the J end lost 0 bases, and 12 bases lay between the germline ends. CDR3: CASSPGRLAKNIQYF. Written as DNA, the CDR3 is TGTGCCAGCAGCCCCGGACGGCTAGCCAAAAACATTCAGTACTTC.

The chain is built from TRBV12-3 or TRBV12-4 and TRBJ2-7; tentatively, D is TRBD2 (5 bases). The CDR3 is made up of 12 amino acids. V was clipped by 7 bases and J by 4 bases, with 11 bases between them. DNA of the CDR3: TGTGCCAGCACTTTCACGGGGTACGAGCAGTACTTC. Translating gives CASTFTGYEQYF.

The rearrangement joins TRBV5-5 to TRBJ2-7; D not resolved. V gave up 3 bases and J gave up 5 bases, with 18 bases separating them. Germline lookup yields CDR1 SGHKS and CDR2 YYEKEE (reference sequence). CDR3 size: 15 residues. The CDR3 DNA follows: TGTGCCAGCAGCTCAAGACCCACCGGCCTCCACGAGCAGTACTTC. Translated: CASSSRPTGLHEQYF.

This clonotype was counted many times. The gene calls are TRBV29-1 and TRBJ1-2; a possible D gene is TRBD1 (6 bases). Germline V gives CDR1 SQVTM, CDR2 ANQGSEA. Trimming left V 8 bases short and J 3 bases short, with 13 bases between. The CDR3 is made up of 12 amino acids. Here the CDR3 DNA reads TGCAGCTCCGGGGGCAGGGACTATGGCTACACCTTC. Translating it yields CSSGGRDYGYTF.

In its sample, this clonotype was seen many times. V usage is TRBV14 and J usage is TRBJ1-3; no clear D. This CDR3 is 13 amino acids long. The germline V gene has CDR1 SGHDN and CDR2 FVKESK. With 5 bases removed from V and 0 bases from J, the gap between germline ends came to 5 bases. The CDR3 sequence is CASSSFSGNTIYF. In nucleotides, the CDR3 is TGTGCCAGCAGCTCCTTCTCTGGAAACACCATATATTTT.